The 27 T cell receptor beta chains in this list originate from one sample, sequenced in a study of PD-1 and CTLA-4 blockade in melanoma. Only in-frame clones appear in the TCRdb table, and some are missing; sequencing was by immunoSEQ multiplex PCR. The sample lists 10,000 to 13,000 clones, around four fifths occurring once. The starting material was CD8+ T cells from peripheral blood, obtained from a patient given anti-PD-1 treatment. The source of these receptors is a human donor with melanoma.

CDR3 sequence: CASSLGHGLDDKNIQYF. The CDR3 region has the DNA TGTGCCAGCAGCTTAGGACACGGCTTAGATGACAAAAACATTCAGTACTTC. The genes are TRBV11-2 and TRBJ2-4; D uncertain. V was shortened by 1 base and J by 3 bases, with 16 bases between the two germline ends. CDR1 and CDR2 from the germline V gene are SGHAT and FQNNGV. The CDR3 sequence is 17 residues long.

This clone was detected a few times. This chain joins TRBV24-1 and TRBJ1-3; D is unresolved. The CDR3 runs to 12 residues. The germline CDR1 and CDR2 sequences are KGHDR and SFDVKD. The CDR3 DNA is TGTGGGCCCCGCAGCTCTGGAAACACCATATATTTT. It encodes CGPRSSGNTIYF.

The V and J genes are TRBV9 and TRBJ1-3, with a possible D match to TRBD1 (5 bases). V dropped 3 bases and J dropped 0 bases, with 13 bases sitting between them. In germline, CDR1 is SGDLS, CDR2 YYNGEE. The CDR3 runs 16 residues. The CDR3 DNA sequence: TGTGCCAGCAGCGGCGGGGGGTTAAGCTCTGGAAACACCATATATTTT. Its translation: CASSGGGLSSGNTIYF.

This chain joins TRBV12-3 or TRBV12-4 and TRBJ1-6, with D perhaps TRBD1 (5 bases). Trimming cost V 5 bases and J 7 bases, with 9 bases left between them. This CDR3 contains 13 residues. The CDR3 region is CASSIRQNSPLHF. CDR3 nucleotides: TGTGCCAGCAGTATCCGACAGAATTCACCCCTCCACTTT.

The chain employs TRBV5-4 and TRBJ2-7; a weak D match, TRBD2 (6 bases). This CDR3 is built from 15 residues. Trimming shortened V by 4 bases and J by 4 bases, and 18 bases separated the two germline ends. Germline CDR1 is SGHNT and CDR2 is YYREEE (reference sequence). This chain's CDR3 is CASSLFAGNGYEQYF. Here the CDR3 DNA reads TGTGCCAGCAGCCTCTTCGCGGGAAACGGTTACGAGCAGTACTTC. Full variable domain (outside the CDR3, taken from reference TRBV5-4 and TRBJ2-7): ETGVTQSPTHLIKTRGQQVTLRCSSQSGHNTVSWYQQALGQGPQFIFQYYREEENGRGNFPPRFSGLQFPNYSSELNVNALELDDSALYLCASSLFAGNGYEQYFGPGTRLTVT.

The chain employs TRBV7-6 and TRBJ2-7; maybe TRBD1 (6 bases). The CDR3 is 17 residues long. Germline lookup yields CDR1 SGHVS and CDR2 FNYEAQ. Trimming took 0 bases from V and 0 from J, leaving 15 bases between them. The CDR3 here is CASSLAPPGAGSYEQYF. In DNA, the CDR3 is TGTGCCAGCAGCTTAGCTCCCCCAGGGGCCGGCTCCTACGAGCAGTACTTC.

The chain recombines TRBV10-1 with TRBJ2-1; D is possibly TRBD2 (6 bases). The germline V gene has CDR1 WNHNN and CDR2 SYGVQD (reference sequence). CDR3 size: 16 residues. Trimming took 0 bases from V and 7 from J, leaving 16 bases between them. The DNA of the CDR3 is TGCGCCAGCAGTGAGTCGCAACATCCCGGGGGAAATGAGCAGTTCTTC. Translating gives CASSESQHPGGNEQFF.

This chain connects TRBV11-2 to TRBJ1-1; D uncertain. The CDR3 length is 16 residues. The germline V gene has CDR1 SGHAT and CDR2 FQNNGV. The V and J ends lost 5 bases and 0 bases respectively, with 16 bases between them. The CDR3 region is CASSPRTWAVNTEAFF. The CDR3 DNA reads as TGTGCCAGCAGCCCAAGGACGTGGGCAGTGAACACTGAAGCTTTCTTT.

The genes are TRBV5-8 and TRBJ1-2; no clear D. Germline V gene lookup returns CDR1 SGHTS and CDR2 YDEGEE. Deletions cut 2 bases from V and 3 bases from J, with 14 bases between. This CDR3 is built from 15 residues. CDR3 sequence: CASSFSPHDDYGYTF. The CDR3 DNA reads TGTGCCAGCAGCTTCTCCCCACATGACGACTATGGCTACACCTTC.

V gene TRBV9 combines with J gene TRBJ2-2; TRBD2 aligns across 8 bases. CDR1 and CDR2 from the germline V gene are SGDLS and YYNGEE. J gave up 2 bases and V 4 bases, and 4 bases lay outside the gene matches. This CDR3 has 15 residues. CDR3 DNA: TGTGCCAGCAGCCCAAGCGGGAGAAACACCGGGGAGCTGTTTTTT. Its translation: CASSPSGRNTGELFF.

The chain is built from TRBV7-9 and TRBJ2-7; no firm D call. Germline lookup yields CDR1 SEHNR and CDR2 FQNEAQ (reference sequence). V gave up 4 bases and J gave up 3 bases, with 7 bases separating them. The CDR3 has 12 amino acids. The CDR3: CASSSGLYEQYF. The CDR3 DNA reads TGTGCCAGCAGCTCGGGCCTCTACGAGCAGTACTTC.

This clone appeared once. The chain uses TRBV28 and TRBJ1-5; D uncertain. The CDR3 has 9 amino acids. Germline V gives CDR1 MDHEN, CDR2 SYDVKM. With 6 bases removed from V and 8 bases from J, the gap between germline ends came to 2 bases. The CDR3 DNA reads TGTGCCAGCAGCGAGCCCCAGCATTTT. Its protein is CASSEPQHF.

The CDR3 is CASSFLGGPQETQYF. For the CDR3, the DNA is TGTGCCAGCAGTTTCTTGGGCGGCCCTCAAGAGACCCAGTACTTC. V gene TRBV27 combines with J gene TRBJ2-5; D remains ambiguous. Germline V CDR1 and CDR2: MNHEY, SMNVEV (reference sequence). CDR3 length equals 15 residues. V shed 3 bases and J shed 2 bases, with 13 bases lying between them.

This chain links TRBV11-2 with TRBJ2-5; no clear D gene. This CDR3 spans 13 amino acids. V was cut by 0 bases and J by 5 bases, with 7 bases left in between. The germline V gene has CDR1 SGHAT and CDR2 FQNNGV. CDR3 loop: CASSLDPSETQYF. Here the CDR3 DNA reads TGTGCCAGCAGCTTAGATCCGTCCGAGACCCAGTACTTC.

This chain's CDR3 is CAWSASGSYSYNEQFF. The CDR3 nucleotides read TGTGCCTGGAGCGCGTCCGGGAGCTACTCCTACAATGAGCAGTTCTTC. This chain joins TRBV30 and TRBJ2-1, with D maybe TRBD2 (6 bases). CDR1 and CDR2 from the germline V gene are GTSNPN and SVGIG (reference sequence). V was pared by 3 bases and J by 0 bases, with 15 bases between. This CDR3 spans 16 amino acids.

The sample holds one count of this clone. This chain connects TRBV7-8 to TRBJ1-5, with D perhaps TRBD1 (5 bases). V gave up 5 bases and J gave up 4 bases, with 9 bases separating them. The CDR3 runs to 13 residues. CDR1 and CDR2 from the germline V gene are SGHVS and FQNEAQ. This chain's CDR3 is CASSPQENQPQHF. CDR3 nucleotides: TGTGCCAGCAGCCCACAGGAAAATCAGCCCCAGCATTTT.

The V call is TRBV11-3, the J call TRBJ2-7; TRBD1 aligns across 7 bases. CDR1 is SGHNT, CDR2 YENEEA, per germline. Trimming removed 4 bases from V and 4 bases from J; junction bases left unmatched: 10. The CDR3 contains 15 residues. The CDR3 DNA reads as TGTGCCAGCAGCTCCGGACAGGAGAAACCTTACGAGCAGTACTTC. This gives the protein CASSSGQEKPYEQYF.

The V gene is TRBV14, the J gene TRBJ1-2; D is undetermined. The CDR3 loop spans 18 amino acids. Trimming left V 0 bases short and J 1 base short, with 18 bases between. Per the germline V gene, CDR1 is SGHDN and CDR2 is FVKESK. CDR3 in amino acids: CASSQDRPDEYNNYGYTF. The CDR3 DNA reads TGTGCCAGCAGCCAAGATCGGCCAGATGAATACAATAACTATGGCTACACCTTC. The full variable domain, completed using reference TRBV14 and TRBJ1-2, is EAGVTQFPSHSVIEKGQTVTLRCDPISGHDNLYWYRRVMGKEIKFLLHFVKESKQDESGMPNNRFLAERTGGTYSTLKVQPAELEDSGVYFCASSQDRPDEYNNYGYTFGSGTRLTVV.

J is TRBJ2-7 and V is TRBV4-3; TRBD1 agrees at 9 bases. With 0 bases clipped from V and 0 bases from J, the junction kept 3 bases outside the gene matches. Per the germline V gene, CDR1 is LGHNA and CDR2 is YSLEER. The CDR3 is 16 amino acids. The DNA for the CDR3 is TGCGCCAGCAGCCAAGATAGGACAGGGGTCTCCTACGAGCAGTACTTC. It yields the protein CASSQDRTGVSYEQYF.

This chain links TRBV11-3 with TRBJ2-1, with TRBD2 matching over 7 bases. Germline CDR1 and CDR2: SGHNT and YENEEA. The CDR3 totals 13 residues. The junction had 4 bases not matched to a gene; V was cut back by 3 bases and J by 8 bases. CDR3 region: CASSFGGGDEQFF. The CDR3 nucleotides are TGTGCCAGCAGCTTCGGCGGGGGTGATGAGCAGTTCTTC.

Here the CDR3 DNA reads TGTGCCAGTCACATGACTAGCCCTACGGGAGAGCTGTTTTTT. Amino acids: CASHMTSPTGELFF. The chain has TRBV7-9 and TRBJ2-2; 7 bases map to TRBD2. The CDR3 has 14 residues. V shed 9 bases and J 11 bases; nucleotides not matched to a gene: 15. Germline lookup yields CDR1 SEHNR and CDR2 FQNEAQ (reference sequence).

The rearrangement uses TRBV3-1 (or the pseudogene TRBV3-2) and TRBJ2-7, with no clear D. V lost 2 bases, J lost 0 bases, and 5 bases lay in between. The CDR3 is 13 residues long. Germline V gene sequence: CDR1 LGHDT, CDR2 YNNKEL (reference sequence). CDR3 sequence: CASSQTYSYEQYF. As DNA, the CDR3 is TGTGCCAGCAGCCAAACCTACTCCTACGAGCAGTACTTC.

The CDR3 nucleotides read TGTGCCAGCAGTTTAACCGGGCCCATAAACACTGAAGCTTTCTTT. Residues: CASSLTGPINTEAFF. The rearrangement uses TRBV27 and TRBJ1-1; D unresolved. The V gene's germline CDR1 is MNHEY and CDR2 SMNVEV (reference sequence). The length of the CDR3 is 15 residues. V was pared by 2 bases and J by 2 bases, with 12 bases between.

This clone was counted a single time. The genes are TRBV9 and TRBJ2-7, with D perhaps matching TRBD2 (6 bases). This CDR3 has 13 amino acids. Germline V gene data show CDR1 as SGDLS and CDR2 as YYNGEE. Trimming stripped 4 bases from V and 5 bases from J, with 13 bases between. CDR3 in DNA: TGTGCCAGCAGCCCAAGCCCGGGAGACGAGCAGTACTTC. This encodes CASSPSPGDEQYF.

The CDR3 protein is CATSVPGHQNTEAFF. In DNA, the CDR3 is TGTGCCACCAGTGTGCCGGGACACCAGAACACTGAAGCTTTCTTT. This chain uses TRBV24-1 with TRBJ1-1; the D gene is possibly TRBD1 (6 bases). CDR1 is KGHDR and CDR2 is SFDVKD in the germline V gene. The CDR3 extends over 15 amino acids. The V end was cut by 5 bases, the J end by 1 base, with 13 bases between.

The genes are TRBV2 and TRBJ2-7; 7 positions agree with TRBD2. Losses at the gene ends were 2 bases for V and 4 bases for J; bases not matched to a gene: 5. The germline gives CDR1 SNHLY, CDR2 FYNNEI. The CDR3 extends over 14 amino acids. CDR3 nucleotide sequence: TGTGCCAGCAGTGAAACGGGCGGGAGATACGAGCAGTACTTC. It specifies CASSETGGRYEQYF.

This CDR3 reads CASSDPGTGVYEQYF. The CDR3 nucleotides are TGTGCCAGCAGCGACCCCGGGACAGGGGTTTACGAGCAGTACTTC. The chain combines TRBV7-9 with TRBJ2-7, with 10 bases fitting TRBD1. The CDR3 sequence is 15 residues long. Germline V gene sequence: CDR1 SEHNR, CDR2 FQNEAQ (reference sequence). V lost 5 bases and J lost 4; bases outside the gene matches: 8. The full variable domain, with the rest looked up from reference TRBV7-9 and TRBJ2-7, is DTGVSQNPRHKITKRGQNVTFRCDPISEHNRLYWYRQTLGQGPEFLTYFQNEAQLEKSRLLSDRFSAERPKGSFSTLEIQRTEQGDSAMYLCASSDPGTGVYEQYFGPGTRLTVT.